The clone carrying this TCR beta chain was counted once. In the study's own analysis: Reference gene primer amplification yielded estimated nucleated cell counts. Measured with immunoSEQ multiplex PCR; TCRdb has only the in-frame clones, and not every one. D and trimming come from the DNA, and the V and J calls and clone size come from that table. The sample lists some 93,000 clones, roughly 83% occurring once. This CDR3 has 14 residues. V was shortened by 1 base and J by 4 bases, with 10 bases between the two germline ends. Germline V lookup: CDR1 MNHNS, CDR2 SASEGT. The source of the sample is a study of blood T cell repertoires in COVID-19. About the study: There were acute and convalescent COVID-19 samples, and they came from the United States, Italy and Spain. Sources were T cells, B-cell-depleted T cells, or PBMCs; the material itself was cDNA or gDNA.

The chain combines TRBV6-1 with TRBJ1-2; D not certain. Sample: peripheral blood. The source of this sequence is a human donor in a cohort sampled during active COVID-19. CDR3 nucleotides: TGTGCCAGCAGTGAAGAACCCGGAGTCTATGGCTACACCTTC. Protein sequence: CASSEEPGVYGYTF.